These 20 T cell receptor beta chains were sequenced from one sample in a study of technical replicates of blood from four donors. Libraries were prepared by immunoSEQ multiplex PCR; TCRdb keeps only in-frame clonotypes and omits some of them. The repertoire has more than 65,000 clones, 95% to 98% of them found once; the top ten carry about 0.3%. The specimen was T cells isolated from PBMCs. Receptors originate from a human donor in good health.

The chain couples TRBV2 to TRBJ1-1; weak D call: TRBD1 (5 bases). Germline CDR1 and CDR2: SNHLY and FYNNEI. V shed 9 bases and J shed 2 bases, with 19 bases lying between them. This CDR3 has 15 residues. CDR3: CARAGDRWKNTEAFF. CDR3 coding DNA: TGTGCCAGGGCGGGGGATCGGTGGAAAAACACTGAAGCTTTCTTT.

V usage is TRBV5-6 and J usage is TRBJ2-7; 12 nucleotides match TRBD2. The CDR3 is 15 amino acids. Losses at the gene ends were 4 bases for V and 7 bases for J; bases not matched to a gene: 9. Germline CDR1 and CDR2: SGHDT and YYEEEE. CDR3: CASSPRTSGIYEQYF. The CDR3 DNA follows: TGTGCCAGCAGCCCCCGGACTAGCGGGATATATGAGCAGTACTTC.

The chain joins TRBV19 to TRBJ2-1; 9 bases line up with TRBD2. Looked up from germline, CDR1 is LNHDA and CDR2 is SQIVND (reference sequence). CDR3 length equals 12 residues. V lost 8 bases, J lost 9 bases, and 5 bases stayed unmatched. Here the CDR3 reads CASSSGNGEQFF. Written as DNA, the CDR3 is TGTGCCAGTTCTAGCGGGAACGGTGAGCAGTTCTTC.

This chain connects TRBV5-7 to TRBJ1-3, with 7 positions matching TRBD1. TRBV5-7 is identified as an open reading frame with a role that is uncertain. The CDR3 totals 17 residues. The V segment lost 0 bases and the J segment 3 bases; nucleotides outside the gene matches: 9. The CDR3 here is CASSLGEGGFSGNTIYF. The CDR3, as DNA: TGTGCCAGCAGCTTGGGTGAAGGGGGCTTTAGTGGAAACACCATATATTTT.

This clone occurred once. The rearrangement joins TRBV9 to TRBJ1-1; tentatively, D is TRBD1 (6 bases). The CDR3 has 14 residues. V lost 3 bases and J 0 bases, leaving 9 bases between the germline ends. Germline V CDR1 and CDR2: SGDLS, YYNGEE. The DNA of the CDR3 is TGTGCCAGCAGCGCAGGGGTAATGAACACTGAAGCTTTCTTT. This gives the protein CASSAGVMNTEAFF.

This sequence joins TRBV4-1 and TRBJ2-2; 7 positions agree with TRBD1. Germline trimming cut 5 bases from V and 6 bases from J; bases unmatched to any gene: 6. The length of the CDR3 is 14 residues. Germline values: CDR1 MGHRA, CDR2 YSYEKL. This CDR3 is CASSDRELAGELFF. The CDR3, as DNA: TGCGCCAGCAGCGACAGGGAATTAGCCGGGGAGCTGTTTTTT.

CDR3 sequence (DNA): TGTGCCAGCAGCTTGAGGGGATACGAGCAGTACTTC. Its translation is CASSLRGYEQYF. The chain couples TRBV5-8 to TRBJ2-7, with D perhaps matching TRBD1 (5 bases). The length of the CDR3 is 12 residues. Germline CDR1 and CDR2: SGHTS and YDEGEE. V was cut by 1 base and J by 4 bases, with 6 bases left in between.

The chain couples TRBV6-4 to TRBJ2-2, with D perhaps matching TRBD1 (5 bases). CDR3 length: 17 amino acids. Germline-derived CDR1 and CDR2 are MRHNA and SNTAGT. V was trimmed by 7 bases and J by 0 bases, leaving 18 bases between them. DNA for the CDR3: TGTGCCAGCACCAGAAACTCAGGGTGCCCGAACACCGGGGAGCTGTTTTTT. It codes for CASTRNSGCPNTGELFF.

The J gene is TRBJ1-5, the V gene TRBV5-6, with D uncertain. Germline V CDR1 and CDR2: SGHDT, YYEEEE. The CDR3 has 13 residues. V was cut by 1 base and J by 7 bases, with 9 bases left in between. CDR3 in amino acids: CASSLMGEQPQHF. The DNA of the CDR3 is TGTGCCAGCAGCTTGATGGGAGAGCAGCCCCAGCATTTT.

The chain employs TRBV19 and TRBJ2-7; TRBD1 matches 7 bases. CDR3 length equals 13 residues. The J segment lost 3 bases and the V segment lost 10 bases, leaving 9 bases of the junction unmatched. The germline gives CDR1 LNHDA, CDR2 SQIVND (reference sequence). CDR3 coding DNA: TGTGCCACTGGGGACAGAGGTTACTACGAGCAGTACTTC. Amino acids: CATGDRGYYEQYF.

The rearrangement joins TRBV11-3 to TRBJ1-2, with D perhaps TRBD1 (5 bases). V lost 6 bases, J lost 7 bases, and 36 bases lay in between. Germline CDR1 SGHNT, CDR2 YENEEA. CDR3 length equals 20 residues. The CDR3 DNA is TGTGCCAGCAGGCGTAATACAGGTAAAAGGTTTAGTAGAAGGTTGTCTGGCTACACCTTC. The encoded protein is CASRRNTGKRFSRRLSGYTF.

The sample holds one count of this clone. V is TRBV2 and J is TRBJ2-3, with TRBD1 matching over 7 bases. After removal of 10 bases from V and 0 bases from J, the junction contained 7 bases not matched to a gene. Germline-derived CDR1 and CDR2 are SNHLY and FYNNEI. CDR3 length: 14 residues. CDR3 sequence: CAIGTGQSTDTQYF. In DNA form, the CDR3 reads TGTGCCATCGGGACGGGACAGAGCACAGATACGCAGTATTTT.

The gene calls are TRBV19 and TRBJ2-1, with D possibly TRBD1 on 5 matching bases. With 0 bases removed from V and 3 bases from J, the gap between germline ends came to 6 bases. Germline CDR1 LNHDA, CDR2 SQIVND (reference sequence). The CDR3 totals 14 residues. CDR3 sequence: CASSIETVYNEQFF. CDR3 bases: TGTGCCAGTAGTATAGAGACAGTCTACAATGAGCAGTTCTTC.

V and J are TRBV30 and TRBJ1-2; 8 bases are a match to TRBD1. J gave up 6 bases and V 7 bases, and 4 bases lay outside the gene matches. The CDR3 has 11 residues. Germline V gene sequence: CDR1 GTSNPN, CDR2 SVGIG (reference sequence). CDR3 bases: TGTGCCTCCGGACAGGGCAATGGCTACACCTTC. Its protein is CASGQGNGYTF.

The chain links TRBV28 to TRBJ1-1, with D maybe TRBD1 (6 bases). Germline CDR1 MDHEN, CDR2 SYDVKM. Trimming cost V 5 bases and J 4 bases, with 20 bases left between them. The CDR3 runs 16 residues. The CDR3 nucleotides read TGTGCCAGCAGTGAGTTGTACAGGGAACGGAGCACTGAAGCTTTCTTT. Residues: CASSELYRERSTEAFF.

The chain couples TRBV28 to TRBJ1-2; no clear D. There are 12 residues in the CDR3. Germline V gene lookup returns CDR1 MDHEN and CDR2 SYDVKM. The V and J ends lost 7 bases and 5 bases respectively, with 11 bases between them. The CDR3 DNA reads as TGTGCCAGCACCGGGATGGGGTATGGCTACACCTTC. Encoded protein: CASTGMGYGYTF.

V gene TRBV5-6 combines with J gene TRBJ2-2; TRBD2 matches 11 bases. CDR1 and CDR2 from the germline V gene are SGHDT and YYEEEE. With 4 bases clipped from V and 1 base from J, the junction kept 3 bases outside the gene matches. The CDR3 consists of 16 residues. The CDR3 spells CASSGLAGKNTGELFF. The CDR3, as DNA: TGTGCCAGCAGCGGACTAGCGGGCAAGAACACCGGGGAGCTGTTTTTT.

The V and J genes are TRBV2 and TRBJ1-2; TRBD1 agrees at 11 bases. CDR1 and CDR2 (germline): SNHLY, FYNNEI. V lost 9 bases and J lost 5; bases outside the gene matches: 11. This CDR3 comprises 15 residues. This CDR3 reads CARSLGQGAGYGYTF. CDR3 sequence (DNA): TGTGCCAGAAGCTTAGGACAGGGGGCGGGGTATGGCTACACCTTC.

The gene calls are TRBV5-1 and TRBJ1-1, with 7 bases identical to TRBD1. The CDR3 extends over 13 amino acids. The germline gives CDR1 SGHRS, CDR2 YFSETQ. V was pared by 5 bases and J by 3 bases, with 4 bases of the junction left unmatched. CDR3 DNA: TGCGCCAGCAGTCCAACAGGGGACACTGAAGCTTTCTTT. Its protein is CASSPTGDTEAFF.

J is TRBJ2-1 and V is TRBV30, with 7 bases fitting TRBD2. V trimming: 8 bases; J trimming: 5 bases; junction bases outside the gene matches: 9. Germline CDR1 and CDR2: GTSNPN and SVGIG (reference sequence). The CDR3 covers 13 residues. This CDR3 is CAGDYRRDNEQFF. CDR3 nucleotides: TGTGCCGGGGACTATCGAAGGGACAATGAGCAGTTCTTC.